The clone carrying this T cell receptor (beta chain) was seen only a few times. Its antigen is not identified. This specimen comes from a study of blood T cells in healthy people across ages. Overall study context: Per two T cells, template switching captured roughly one barcoded beta molecule.

Primed by a sample-barcoded 5' primer and a J-beta primer mix, a second PCR proceeded for roughly 6 to 12 cycles. TCRdb reprocessed the 5' RACE reads via MiXCR and lists one record per CDR3 protein. Here the sample spans 1 million to 1.2 million distinct CDR3 sequences, around two fifths being singletons. Points from the study as a whole: Diversity estimates drawn from one million T cells were deemed underestimates.

The sequenced material came from blood. This TCR was sampled from a man aged 18-30 years in good health.

The CDR3 is CASSQDGGAEGYTF. The CDR3 region has the DNA TGCGCCAGCAGCCAAGATGGAGGGGCTGAGGGCTACACCTTC. This chain connects TRBV4-3 to TRBJ1-2, with a possible D match to TRBD1 (5 bases). This CDR3 is built from 14 residues. Trimming removed 0 bases from V and 8 bases from J, with 13 bases in between. In germline, CDR1 is LGHNA, CDR2 YSLEER.